The 9 T cell receptor beta chains below come from one sample, sequenced in a study of vaccination effects on CD4 cells after COVID-19. Antigens of these TCRs are unknown. Scientists isolated CD4+ T cells after an approximately 11-day culture period ended. The method was immunoSEQ multiplex PCR; TCRdb's version includes in-frame clones alone and lacks a portion of them. Seen here are roughly 64,000 clones, 65% to 75% observed once, and the top ten hold 20% to 25%. The specimen was CD4+ T cells from PBMCs cultured without peptide, collected before COVID-19 vaccination. The receptors come from a human donor who had a prior SARS-CoV-2 infection.

The chain joins TRBV5-4 to TRBJ2-3; TRBD2 matches at 11 bases. This CDR3 is 15 amino acids long. Germline V gives CDR1 SGHNT, CDR2 YYREEE (reference sequence). Unmatched junction bases numbered 7, after V lost 4 bases and J lost 6 bases. CDR3 in DNA: TGTGCCAGCAGCCCTACTAGCGGGAGTAGGGATACGCAGTATTTT. Amino acid sequence: CASSPTSGSRDTQYF.

This clone was picked up a small number of times. The chain joins TRBV5-1 to TRBJ2-2, with D perhaps assigned TRBD1 or TRBD2 (5 bases each). The germline V and J ends were trimmed by 3 bases and 7 bases, with 13 bases remaining between them. The CDR3 consists of 14 residues. The germline V gene has CDR1 SGHRS and CDR2 YFSETQ. CDR3 protein: CASSWGTAGGELFF. Here the CDR3 DNA reads TGCGCCAGCAGCTGGGGGACGGCAGGCGGGGAGCTGTTTTTT.

This clone was observed once. The chain combines TRBV14 with TRBJ2-3; 7 bases align to TRBD1. The length of the CDR3 is 15 residues. V was clipped by 2 bases and J by 4 bases; unmatched bases: 6. The germline gives CDR1 SGHDN, CDR2 FVKESK. CDR3 bases: TGTGCCAGCAGCCAAAGAGGGGGCAGCCCAGATACGCAGTATTTT. It encodes CASSQRGGSPDTQYF.

The chain recombines TRBV6-5 with TRBJ1-1; D might be TRBD1 (5 bases). V was cut by 7 bases and J by 5 bases, with 11 bases left in between. CDR1 MNHEY and CDR2 SVGAGI come from the germline V gene. The CDR3 covers 12 residues. CDR3: CASIQGFTEAFF. The CDR3 DNA sequence: TGTGCCAGCATCCAGGGCTTTACTGAAGCTTTCTTT.

CDR3 sequence reads: CASSITSGGAPGELFF. In DNA, the CDR3 is TGCGCCAGCAGCATTACTAGCGGGGGGGCCCCCGGGGAGCTGTTTTTT. The chain joins TRBV5-1 to TRBJ2-2, with 13 bases identical to TRBD2. CDR1 is SGHRS, CDR2 YFSETQ, per germline. This CDR3 is built from 16 residues. The ends lost 4 bases at V and 6 bases at J; junction bases unmatched: 6.

The genes are TRBV18 and TRBJ2-3; D unresolved. The V gene lost 9 bases and the J gene lost 0 bases, with 10 bases spanning the gap. The CDR3 totals 13 residues. Germline CDR1 KGHSH, CDR2 LQKENI. The chain's CDR3 is CASGRKSTDTQYF. The CDR3 region has the DNA TGTGCCAGTGGCCGGAAAAGCACAGATACGCAGTATTTT.

V and J are TRBV10-1 and TRBJ2-1; 7 positions match TRBD2. CDR3 size: 16 residues. V dropped 6 bases and J dropped 5; count of bases not matched to a gene: 13. The germline V gene has CDR1 WNHNN and CDR2 SYGVQD (reference sequence). In DNA, the CDR3 is TGCGCCAGCAGGCGACCGGGACTAAAGACTAACAATGAGCAGTTCTTC. Protein product: CASRRPGLKTNNEQFF.

The chain is built from TRBV4-2 and TRBJ2-2, with D possibly matching TRBD1 (6 bases). V was pared by 1 base and J by 0 bases, with 9 bases between. The CDR3 extends over 16 amino acids. Germline V lookup: CDR1 LGHNA, CDR2 YNFKEQ. In DNA form, the CDR3 reads TGTGCCAGCAGCCAAGCCCGGACAGCGAACACCGGGGAGCTGTTTTTT. It translates to CASSQARTANTGELFF.

The J gene is TRBJ2-7, the V gene TRBV2, with D perhaps TRBD1 (6 bases). Germline-derived CDR1 and CDR2 are SNHLY and FYNNEI. The CDR3 is 16 residues long. V shed 6 bases and J shed 2 bases, with 20 bases lying between them. The CDR3 here is CASSQRQVRVTYEQYF. CDR3 coding DNA: TGTGCCAGCAGCCAGAGACAGGTCCGGGTCACCTACGAGCAGTACTTC.